What follows are 21 T cell receptor beta chains derived from one specimen sequenced in a study of identical twins. TCRdb processed the 5' RACE reads anew with MiXCR; each CDR3 protein has one entry. The sample has roughly 1.6 million distinct CDR3 sequences, around a third seen once. The specimen was cord blood. The receptors originated from a newborn girl in good health.

The chain carries TRBV27 and TRBJ2-4; 9 bases are shared with TRBD2. Gene TRBJ2-7 matches the end of the DNA better, so the J call may be wrong. Germline V lookup: CDR1 MNHEY, CDR2 SMNVEV (reference sequence). The CDR3 runs 16 residues. In DNA form, the CDR3 reads TGTGCCAGCAGTCCATCGGGACTAGCTGATAATTACGAGCAGTACTTC. Encoded protein: CASSPSGLADNYEQYF.

As for this clonotype: Only one base separates this from a far larger clonotype, so it likely reflects a read error. The V call is TRBV9, the J call TRBJ2-5, with unresolved D. CDR3 length: 12 residues. Germline V gives CDR1 SGDLS, CDR2 YYNGEE. The CDR3 reads CASSSTQETHYF. In nucleotides, the CDR3 is TGTGCCAGCAGCTCAACCCAAGAGACCCATTACTTC.

A few counts support this clonotype. This chain links TRBV20-1 with TRBJ2-1, with 12 nucleotides matching TRBD2. The length of the CDR3 is 13 residues. J was trimmed by 7 bases and V by 7 bases; bases with no gene match: 5. In germline, CDR1 is DFQATT, CDR2 SNEGSKA (reference sequence). The DNA of the CDR3 is TGCAGTGTCCGGACTAGCGGGATGAATGAGCAGTTCTTC. Its protein product is CSVRTSGMNEQFF.

This clonotype has a count of ten or more. The genes are TRBV27 and TRBJ2-1; 10 bases map to TRBD2. V shed 0 bases and J 4 bases; nucleotides not matched to a gene: 0. This CDR3 region has 15 residues. Germline lookup yields CDR1 MNHEY and CDR2 SMNVEV (reference sequence). CDR3 DNA: TGTGCCAGCAGTTTATCGACTAGCGGGTACAATGAGCAGTTCTTC. Its protein product is CASSLSTSGYNEQFF.

CDR3 protein: CATPKGRLGTQYF. CDR3 DNA sequence: TGTGCCACCCCCAAAGGACGGCTCGGTACGCAGTATTTT. V usage is TRBV12-3 or TRBV12-4 and J usage is TRBJ2-3; D uncertain. Deletions cut 10 bases from V and 8 bases from J, with 19 bases between. The CDR3 is made up of 13 amino acids.

The J gene is TRBJ1-2, the V gene TRBV20-1; 7 bases map to TRBD1. The CDR3 runs 11 residues. With V trimmed by 1 base and J by 9 bases, 2 bases remained unmatched. CDR1 is DFQATT, CDR2 SNEGSKA, per germline (reference sequence). In nucleotides, the CDR3 is TGCAGTGCTAGAGGACAGGGTAGCTACACCTTC. As protein: CSARGQGSYTF.

The V call is TRBV27, the J call TRBJ2-3, with D maybe TRBD2 (5 bases). This CDR3 contains 17 residues. In germline, CDR1 is MNHEY, CDR2 SMNVEV (reference sequence). Trimming took off 5 bases at V and 0 bases at J, with 18 bases between the two ends. For the CDR3, the DNA is TGTGCCAGCAGTCCTGCAGCGGACCTGTCTAGCACAGATACGCAGTATTTT. This gives the protein CASSPAADLSSTDTQYF.

The sample holds a few counts of this clonotype. The chain joins TRBV5-1 to TRBJ2-2; 10 bases map to TRBD2. The CDR3 spans 16 residues. V gave up 4 bases and J gave up 2 bases; unmatched junction bases: 5. Germline loops: CDR1 SGHRS, CDR2 YFSETQ. CDR3 sequence: CASSITSGVNTGELFF. Here the CDR3 DNA reads TGCGCCAGCAGCATTACTAGCGGGGTTAACACCGGGGAGCTGTTTTTT.

The rearrangement links TRBV11-2 to TRBJ1-2, with 9 bases fitting TRBD1. Germline lookup yields CDR1 SGHAT and CDR2 FQNNGV. V lost 1 base, J lost 4 bases, and 13 bases stayed unmatched. The CDR3 loop spans 18 amino acids. In nucleotides, the CDR3 is TGTGCCAGCAGCTTAGTTTTCGGGACAGGGCCATTGGTCTATGGCTACACCTTC. It encodes CASSLVFGTGPLVYGYTF.

The chain links TRBV15 to TRBJ2-3; D is possibly TRBD1 or TRBD2 (6 bases each). Germline values: CDR1 LNHNV, CDR2 YYDKDF (reference sequence). V gave up 0 bases and J gave up 1 base, with 14 bases separating them. This CDR3 has 17 amino acids. CDR3 sequence (DNA): TGTGCCACCAGCAGAGATCGGGGGTACAGGGGCACAGATACGCAGTATTTT. Its translation is CATSRDRGYRGTDTQYF.

The sample holds a few counts of this clonotype. The chain couples TRBV3-1 to TRBJ1-4; D gene ambiguous. The germline gives CDR1 LGHDT, CDR2 YNNKEL (reference sequence). Trimming took off 0 bases at V and 4 bases at J, with 9 bases between the two ends. CDR3 size: 15 residues. CDR3 region: CASSQEVGYNEKLFF. The CDR3 DNA reads as TGTGCCAGCAGCCAAGAAGTCGGGTATAATGAAAAACTGTTTTTT.

This chain connects TRBV5-1 to TRBJ1-1, with D unclear. The CDR3 spans 16 residues. V dropped 0 bases and J dropped 7 bases, with 19 bases sitting between them. In germline, CDR1 is SGHRS, CDR2 YFSETQ. The CDR3: CASSLGPSTWVGEAFF. The DNA of the CDR3 is TGCGCCAGCAGCTTGGGCCCCTCGACATGGGTAGGTGAAGCTTTCTTT.

V and J are TRBV6-1 and TRBJ2-4; 9 bases are shared with TRBD1. This CDR3 contains 16 residues. Losses at the gene ends were 5 bases for V and 2 bases for J; bases not matched to a gene: 7. Germline-derived CDR1 and CDR2 are MNHNS and SASEGT. The CDR3 DNA reads as TGTGCCAGCAGTCCCGGGACAGGGACGACCAAAAACATTCAGTACTTC. Its protein product is CASSPGTGTTKNIQYF.

A few counts support this clonotype. The V call is TRBV4-1, the J call TRBJ2-1; the match to TRBD2 covers 10 bases. The DNA end favors TRBJ2-7, so the J call may be wrong. CDR1 and CDR2 from the germline V gene are MGHRA and YSYEKL. The CDR3 runs 16 residues. CDR3 protein: CASSPSGGVSYNEQYF. CDR3 nucleotide sequence: TGCGCCAGCAGTCCGAGCGGGGGGGTCTCCTACAATGAGCAGTACTTC.

This clonotype was seen repeatedly, ten times or more. This chain joins TRBV6-5 and TRBJ1-2, with a weak D call TRBD1 (6 bases). This CDR3 contains 12 residues. V shed 2 bases and J shed 6 bases, with 7 bases lying between them. Germline CDR1 MNHEY, CDR2 SVGAGI. The CDR3 loop is CASSYPGDGYTF. The CDR3 region has the DNA TGTGCCAGCAGTTACCCAGGGGATGGCTACACCTTC.

The CDR3 DNA follows: TGTGCCAGCAGTTTCCTCAAACCCGATGAGCAGTTCTTC. Residues: CASSFLKPDEQFF. This chain uses TRBV28 with TRBJ2-1; D not resolved. CDR1 is MDHEN and CDR2 is SYDVKM in the germline V gene. This CDR3 spans 13 amino acids. Deletions cut 3 bases from V and 8 bases from J, with 11 bases between.

The V and J genes are TRBV5-1 and TRBJ2-3; D gene uncertain. V lost 1 base to trimming and J lost 0 bases, with 9 bases between them. CDR3 length: 15 residues. Germline V gives CDR1 SGHRS, CDR2 YFSETQ. The CDR3 is CASSLSASSTDTQYF. DNA for the CDR3: TGCGCCAGCAGCTTGTCGGCGTCTAGCACAGATACGCAGTATTTT.

The chain joins TRBV5-1 to TRBJ1-1, with D uncertain. This CDR3 spans 14 amino acids. V lost 4 bases to trimming and J lost 5 bases, with 15 bases between them. CDR1 is SGHRS, CDR2 YFSETQ, per germline. The CDR3 DNA follows: TGCGCCAGCAGCCGGATAGGAGTAGGGACTGAAGCTTTCTTT. Its translation is CASSRIGVGTEAFF.

This rearrangement joins TRBV5-1 to TRBJ2-2; D unclear. Deletions cut 0 bases from V and 6 bases from J, with 6 bases between. The CDR3 consists of 13 residues. Per germline, CDR1 SGHRS and CDR2 YFSETQ. CDR3 protein: CASSLVGAGELFF. CDR3 DNA: TGCGCCAGCAGCTTGGTTGGTGCCGGGGAGCTGTTTTTT.

The chain links TRBV6-1 to TRBJ1-5; D is unclear. Between the trimmed V and J ends, which lost 6 bases and 9 bases, there was a span of 12 bases. The CDR3 contains 12 residues. CDR1 is MNHNS, CDR2 SASEGT, per germline. This CDR3 is CASSTSVWPQHF. The DNA for the CDR3 is TGTGCCAGCAGCACCAGCGTCTGGCCCCAGCATTTT.

This clonotype has a handful of counts. The CDR3: CSARSLRNQPQHF. For the CDR3, the DNA is TGCAGTGCTAGGTCGTTGAGGAATCAGCCCCAGCATTTT. This chain joins TRBV20-1 and TRBJ1-5; D is undetermined. The V end lost 3 bases, the J end lost 4 bases, and 10 bases lay between the germline ends. Germline CDR1 and CDR2: DFQATT and SNEGSKA (reference sequence). The CDR3 loop spans 13 amino acids.